One sample yielded the 6 T cell receptor beta chains listed below, sequenced in a study of monozygotic twins with inflammatory bowel disease. TCRdb reprocessed the 5' RACE reads, keeping one entry per CDR3 protein, no DNA. The table counts some 400,000 distinct CDR3 sequences; 2% to 2.5% lies in the top ten. Specimen: blood. The receptors were gathered from a human donor with ulcerative colitis or Crohn's disease, or a healthy co-twin of an affected twin (not recorded which).

The chain uses TRBV5-5 and TRBJ2-5. Germline CDR1 and CDR2: SGHKS and YYEKEE (reference sequence). The CDR3 runs to 15 residues. CDR3 loop: CASSFSVGVQETQYF.

V is TRBV30 and J is TRBJ2-7; the TCRdb D gene call, TRBD1, has no DNA to confirm it. In germline, CDR1 is GTSNPN, CDR2 SVGIG (reference sequence). The CDR3 runs 13 residues. CDR3 sequence reads: CAWSVQQGNEQYF.

This rearrangement joins TRBV3-1 to TRBJ2-2. Germline CDR1 and CDR2: LGHDT and YNNKEL (reference sequence). There are 13 residues in the CDR3. The CDR3 loop reads CASSQGLFGELFF. The entire variable domain, with the rest obtained from reference TRBV3-1 and TRBJ2-2, is as follows: DTAVSQTPKYLVTQMGNDKSIKCEQNLGHDTMYWYKQDSKKFLKIMFSYNNKELIINETVPNRFSPKSPDKAHLNLHINSLELGDSAVYFCASSQGLFGELFFGEGSRLTVL.

The rearrangement uses TRBV5-1 and TRBJ2-7; the D gene TCRdb calls, TRBD2, cannot be checked with no DNA. Germline loops: CDR1 SGHRS, CDR2 YFSETQ. The CDR3 contains 13 residues. The CDR3 here is CASSLATSSEQYF.

The V call is TRBV29-1, the J call TRBJ2-3; TCRdb names TRBD2, which stays unverified in the absence of DNA. The CDR3 is 17 residues long. Germline V gene lookup returns CDR1 SQVTM and CDR2 ANQGSEA. CDR3 protein: CSVEPGLAGTNTDTQYF.

The gene calls are TRBV11-2 and TRBJ2-1; the D call from TCRdb, TRBD2, cannot be confirmed without DNA. Germline assignment: CDR1 SGHAT and CDR2 FQNNGV. CDR3 size: 15 residues. The chain's CDR3 is CASSSQGLNYNEQFF.